These T cell receptor beta chains were read from a single sample in a study of blood T cell repertoires in COVID-19. TCRdb's table, derived via immunoSEQ multiplex PCR, lists solely in-frame clones and lacks some. Seen here are around 270,000 clones, 91% observed once, and the top ten hold 2.5% to 3%. Specimen: peripheral blood. The receptors derive from a young adult with COVID-19, enrolled during active disease. The CDR3 runs from the conserved cysteine through the conserved F or W. A D gene is named only where the DNA matches it firmly. Some rows mark clone size as missing; the rest say once, few, many or name a class of expanded clone.

size	J	V	D	CDR3	DNA
NA	TRBJ2-7	TRBV7-9	TRBD2	CASRPGTSGTYEQYF	TGTGCCAGCAGACCCGGGACTAGCGGAACCTACGAGCAGTACTTC
NA	TRBJ2-5	TRBV5-1	TRBD2	CASSFELAGERETQYF	TGCGCCAGCAGCTTTGAACTAGCGGGAGAGCGGGAGACCCAGTACTTC
NA	TRBJ2-5	TRBV12-3/TRBV12-4	NA	CASSFSSEETQYF	TGTGCCAGCAGTTTTTCTAGCGAAGAGACCCAGTACTTC
NA	TRBJ1-2	TRBV7-2	NA	CASSLARFYGYTF	TGTGCCAGCAGCTTAGCCCGTTTTTATGGCTACACCTTC
NA	TRBJ2-3	TRBV7-3	TRBD1	CASSSQGAEGTDTQYF	TGTGCCAGCAGCTCACAGGGGGCCGAAGGCACAGATACGCAGTATTTT
NA	TRBJ1-2	TRBV10-3	TRBD1	CAISEDGDRGLYGYTF	TGTGCCATCAGTGAGGATGGGGACAGGGGTCTCTATGGCTACACCTTC
NA	TRBJ2-1	TRBV7-9	NA	CASSLDQAYNEQFF	TGTGCCAGCAGCTTAGACCAGGCTTACAATGAGCAGTTCTTC
NA	TRBJ2-7	TRBV12-5	TRBD1	CASGLQGARQYF	TGTGCTAGTGGTTTACAGGGGGCTAGGCAGTACTTC
NA	TRBJ1-3	TRBV7-2	NA	CASSLAPTVAGNTIYF	TGTGCCAGCAGCTTAGCGCCAACAGTTGCTGGAAACACCATATATTTT
NA	TRBJ2-1	TRBV20-1	NA	CSAIARGEQFF	TGCAGTGCTATAGCGCGTGGTGAGCAGTTCTTC
NA	TRBJ2-2	TRBV3-1/TRBV3-2	TRBD1	CASSPTGTGGLTGELFF	TGTGCCAGCAGCCCGACCGGGACAGGGGGCCTCACCGGGGAGCTGTTTTTT
few	TRBJ1-2	TRBV28	NA	CASSLGGALDYGYTF	TGTGCCAGCAGTTTAGGGGGGGCGTTGGACTATGGCTACACCTTC
NA	TRBJ1-5	TRBV2	NA	CASSEEGVQPQHF	TGTGCCAGCAGTGAGGAAGGGGTTCAGCCCCAGCATTTT
NA	TRBJ2-7	TRBV7-9	NA	CASSLGSTAGFSYEQYF	TGTGCCAGCAGCTTAGGTAGCACGGCGGGCTTCTCCTACGAGCAGTACTTC
once	TRBJ2-7	TRBV18	NA	CASSPSRAIEQYF	TGTGCCAGCTCACCGAGCAGGGCGATCGAGCAGTACTTC
NA	TRBJ1-1	TRBV11-2	TRBD1	CASSLGDRGSEAFF	TGTGCCAGCAGCTTAGGGGACAGGGGGTCTGAAGCTTTCTTT
NA	TRBJ2-5	TRBV5-6	TRBD1	CASSLVPGGLGETQYF	TGTGCCAGCAGCTTGGTTCCAGGGGGCTTGGGAGAGACCCAGTACTTC
NA	TRBJ1-2	TRBV6-5	NA	CASRAANYGYTF	TGTGCCAGCAGGGCGGCTAACTATGGCTACACCTTC